This T cell receptor beta chain was observed in a study of technical replicates of blood from a few donors (dated by TCRdb to about 2017). Library preparation used the immunoSEQ multiplex PCR assay. TCRdb obtained this table from immuneACCESS and retained in-frame rearrangements with V and J assigned. These tables miss some clones; where compared with another copy, unresolved V genes account for less than half of the shortfall, and the remainder is unexplained. The sample has about 100,000 clones on record, around 95% of them singletons. Approximately 0.36% of the sample is taken by the ten largest. The CDR3 spans 16 residues, from the cysteine through the phenylalanine. Here the CDR3 DNA is all that survives: 48 bases in frame from base 1. Ends trimmed: V by 1 base, J by 1 base; bases unmatched to a gene: 5. Per the germline V gene (reference sequence), LNHDA is the CDR1 and SQIVND is the CDR2. As regards this clone: What antigen it recognizes has not been identified. No clone much larger than this one lies a single base away; base qualities are absent.

The TCR comes from a human donor in good health. The chain links TRBV19 with TRBJ1-1, with 8 bases aligning to TRBD1. The sequencing input was T cells isolated from PBMCs. The DNA sequence is given as TGTGCCAGTAGTATAGGAACAGGGGGAGCGAACACTGAAGCTTTCTTT. Translated, it gives CASSIGTGGANTEAFF.